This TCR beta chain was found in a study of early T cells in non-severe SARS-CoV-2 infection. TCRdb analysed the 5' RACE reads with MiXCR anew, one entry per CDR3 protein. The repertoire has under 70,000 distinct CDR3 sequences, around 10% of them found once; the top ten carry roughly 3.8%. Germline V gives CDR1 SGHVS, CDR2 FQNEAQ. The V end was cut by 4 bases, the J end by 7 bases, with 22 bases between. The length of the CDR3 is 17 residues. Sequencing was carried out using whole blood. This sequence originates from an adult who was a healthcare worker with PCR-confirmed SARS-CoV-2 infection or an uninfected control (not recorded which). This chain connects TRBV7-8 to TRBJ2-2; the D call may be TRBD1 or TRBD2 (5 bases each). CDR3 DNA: TGTGCCAGCAGCTCCAACCTGTTGAGGGGAAATCACGGGGAGCTGTTTTTT. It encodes CASSSNLLRGNHGELFF.